This TCR beta chain was captured by sequencing in a study of beta chain features in type 1 diabetes. General study results and limits: Any role of HLA type in TCRB rearrangement remained unresolved here.

The V end lost 1 base, the J end lost 4 bases, and 17 bases lay between the germline ends. The CDR3 has 16 amino acids. Germline CDR1 LNHNV, CDR2 YYDKDF (reference sequence). In this sample, this clone turned up a few times. The antigen is unknown. Isolated RNA was reverse transcribed in full, so expressed TCRB transcripts were sequenced. Clones were sequenced by immunoSEQ multiplex PCR, and TCRdb holds only the in-frame ones, with some missing. The sample holds hundreds of thousands of clones, about a sixth seen once. The sample comprised naive CD4+ T cells from blood. This sequence was found in a woman aged 18 to 35 in good health. The gene calls are TRBV15 and TRBJ2-7; no clear D gene. DNA of the CDR3: TGTGCCACCAGCAGAGTCTCCTTCCTCGGAGCATACGAGCAGTACTTC. Translation: CATSRVSFLGAYEQYF.